This is a list of T cell receptor beta chains from one sample in a study of blood T cell repertoires in COVID-19. Sequencing used immunoSEQ multiplex PCR; TCRdb keeps in-frame clones, though not all of them. The sample has 310,000 or so clones, approximately 86% seen once. The sample taken for sequencing was PBMCs or T cells enriched from blood (not recorded which). These receptors were taken from a woman between 18 and 30 years old who had recovered from COVID-19. Both conserved end residues are part of each CDR3. A D gene is named only where the DNA matches it firmly. For some rows the clone size is stated as once, few or many, or as a class when expanded; others skip it.

v_call: TRBV11-1; j_call: TRBJ1-2; d_call: TRBD1; clone_size: NA; cdr3_nt: TGTGCCAGCAGCCGAGACAGGGGGCTCTACACCTTC; cdr3_aa: CASSRDRGLYTF
v_call: TRBV16; j_call: TRBJ1-4; d_call: NA; clone_size: NA; cdr3_nt: TGTGCCAGCAGCCAATCCACAGGAAATAATGAAAAACTGTTTTTT; cdr3_aa: CASSQSTGNNEKLFF
v_call: TRBV5-8; j_call: TRBJ2-7; d_call: TRBD2; clone_size: NA; cdr3_nt: TGTGCCAGCAGCTTCACTAGCGGGGGGCCCTACGAGCAGTACTTC; cdr3_aa: CASSFTSGGPYEQYF
v_call: TRBV7-2; j_call: TRBJ2-1; d_call: NA; clone_size: NA; cdr3_nt: TGTGCCAGCAGCTTAGGCAGGGTCTCCTACAATGAGCAGTTCTTC; cdr3_aa: CASSLGRVSYNEQFF
v_call: TRBV21-1; j_call: TRBJ1-5; d_call: NA; clone_size: few; cdr3_nt: TGTGCCAGCAGCACCAAGGGGAGGGCCAATCAGCCCCAGCATTTT; cdr3_aa: CASSTKGRANQPQHF
v_call: TRBV11-1; j_call: TRBJ1-1; d_call: TRBD1; clone_size: NA; cdr3_nt: TGTGCCAGCAGCAAGAGAAGGGGGCAGGGGGCTTTCTTT; cdr3_aa: CASSKRRGQGAFF
v_call: TRBV7-6; j_call: TRBJ2-7; d_call: NA; clone_size: NA; cdr3_nt: TGTGCCAGCAGCTTAGGTAGCTGGGGACTCTACGAGCAGTACTTC; cdr3_aa: CASSLGSWGLYEQYF
v_call: TRBV7-3; j_call: TRBJ1-6; d_call: NA; clone_size: NA; cdr3_nt: TGTGCCAGCAGCTCCTACAGGGATTCACCCCTCCACTTT; cdr3_aa: CASSSYRDSPLHF
v_call: TRBV11-1; j_call: TRBJ1-5; d_call: NA; clone_size: NA; cdr3_nt: TGTGCCAGCAGCCAGGGGACGGCTAACAATCAGCCCCAGCATTTT; cdr3_aa: CASSQGTANNQPQHF
v_call: TRBV27; j_call: TRBJ1-4; d_call: NA; clone_size: NA; cdr3_nt: TGTGCCAGCAGTTTTGTTTTGGGGGCTGCACTGTTTTTT; cdr3_aa: CASSFVLGAALFF
v_call: TRBV6-5; j_call: TRBJ1-2; d_call: TRBD1; clone_size: few; cdr3_nt: TGTGCCAGCAGTCCCTCGGACAGGGGGCGACCTGACTTC; cdr3_aa: CASSPSDRGRPDF
v_call: TRBV9; j_call: TRBJ1-1; d_call: NA; clone_size: NA; cdr3_nt: TGTGCCAGCAGCGGTACGGGGGGATACACTGAAGCTTTCTTT; cdr3_aa: CASSGTGGYTEAFF
v_call: TRBV5-1; j_call: TRBJ1-4; d_call: TRBD1; clone_size: NA; cdr3_nt: TGCGCCAGCAGCCTGGGGACAGGAGATGAAAAACTGTTTTTT; cdr3_aa: CASSLGTGDEKLFF
v_call: TRBV5-1; j_call: TRBJ1-6; d_call: TRBD1; clone_size: few; cdr3_nt: TGCGCCAGCAGCTTGAAAATGACAGGGAATGATCATTCACCCCTCCACTTT; cdr3_aa: CASSLKMTGNDHSPLHF
v_call: TRBV3-1/TRBV3-2; j_call: TRBJ2-3; d_call: NA; clone_size: NA; cdr3_nt: TGTGCCAGCAGCCAATCCCAGGGGTCTCCCACAGATACGCAGTATTTT; cdr3_aa: CASSQSQGSPTDTQYF
v_call: TRBV7-3; j_call: TRBJ2-7; d_call: TRBD1; clone_size: NA; cdr3_nt: TGTGCCAGCAGCTTGGACAGGGGTGAACAGTACTTC; cdr3_aa: CASSLDRGEQYF
v_call: TRBV7-2; j_call: TRBJ1-2; d_call: NA; clone_size: many; cdr3_nt: TGTGCCAGCAGCTTTCTCAGAAACTATGGCTACACCTTC; cdr3_aa: CASSFLRNYGYTF
v_call: TRBV11-2; j_call: TRBJ2-1; d_call: TRBD2; clone_size: NA; cdr3_nt: TGTGCCAGCAGCTTAGAGGCACTAGCGGGGGGGCCGGGTGAGCAGTTCTTC; cdr3_aa: CASSLEALAGGPGEQFF
v_call: TRBV7-2; j_call: TRBJ2-7; d_call: TRBD1; clone_size: few; cdr3_nt: TGTGCCAGCAGCCGCAGACAGGGTCCGTACGAGCAGTACTTC; cdr3_aa: CASSRRQGPYEQYF
v_call: TRBV3-1/TRBV3-2; j_call: TRBJ2-2; d_call: NA; clone_size: NA; cdr3_nt: TGTGCCAGCAATCCAAGGGGTGAAACCGGGGAGCTGTTTTTT; cdr3_aa: CASNPRGETGELFF
v_call: TRBV5-1; j_call: TRBJ1-1; d_call: TRBD1; clone_size: NA; cdr3_nt: TGCGCCAGCAGCCGCCGGACAGGGGGCCTGAACACTGAAGCTTTCTTT; cdr3_aa: CASSRRTGGLNTEAFF
v_call: TRBV9; j_call: TRBJ2-1; d_call: TRBD2; clone_size: NA; cdr3_nt: TGTGCCAGCAGCGTAGTGCATTCCGCGGGGGTGCATGAGCAGTTCTTC; cdr3_aa: CASSVVHSAGVHEQFF
v_call: TRBV5-1; j_call: TRBJ2-2; d_call: NA; clone_size: NA; cdr3_nt: TGCGCCAGCAGCATGAACCGGGTTTACACCGGGGAGCTGTTTTTT; cdr3_aa: CASSMNRVYTGELFF
v_call: TRBV5-4; j_call: TRBJ1-2; d_call: TRBD1; clone_size: NA; cdr3_nt: TGTGCCACAGCCGGGACAGTTAACTATGGCTACACCTTC; cdr3_aa: CATAGTVNYGYTF
v_call: TRBV7-9; j_call: TRBJ2-3; d_call: NA; clone_size: NA; cdr3_nt: TGTGCCAGCAGAAGGGGTTCGAGCACAGATACGCAGTATTTT; cdr3_aa: CASRRGSSTDTQYF
v_call: TRBV19; j_call: TRBJ1-5; d_call: NA; clone_size: NA; cdr3_nt: TGTGCCAGCCTACCATCGACAGACCACGAGCAGCCCCAGCATTTT; cdr3_aa: CASLPSTDHEQPQHF
v_call: TRBV18; j_call: TRBJ2-7; d_call: TRBD1; clone_size: NA; cdr3_nt: TGTGCCAGCTCACCAACCGGGACAGGGTCCTACGAGCAGTACTTC; cdr3_aa: CASSPTGTGSYEQYF